Given below is one T cell receptor beta chain in context. The antigen remains undetermined. TCRdb re-called the 5' RACE reads through MiXCR, storing one row per CDR3 protein. The table lists some 120,000 distinct CDR3 sequences, approximately 9% of them singletons. V was shortened by 5 bases and J by 6 bases, with 15 bases between the two germline ends. Germline lookup yields CDR1 SEHNR and CDR2 FQNEAQ (reference sequence). The CDR3 consists of 14 residues. The data stem from a study of T cells after yellow fever vaccination. General study findings and limits: Contaminants from the bulk population, in the form of abundant clonotypes, could be found in FACS-sorted repertoires.

This receptor was identified in a man between 18 and 35 years old who received the YFV17D yellow fever vaccine. The gene calls are TRBV7-9 and TRBJ2-3, with D uncertain. The sequencing here drew on CD8+ T cells sorted from PBMCs, taken on the day of the yellow fever booster vaccination. This chain's CDR3 is CASSHQVYQDTQYF. The CDR3 DNA follows: TGTGCCAGCAGCCACCAGGTGTACCAGGATACGCAGTATTTT.